A few counts support the clone carrying this TCR beta chain. Antigen unknown. As the library was built, unique molecular identifiers were attached to individual cDNA molecules. In TCRdb, the RACE reads were re-called with MiXCR into one record per CDR3 protein. The sample lists 380,000 or so distinct CDR3 sequences, 5% to 6.5% occurring once. This sample is part of a study of human T cells and chemical hapten exposure. Study-level results: Expanded TCRs made up significantly more big CDR3 similarity clusters than controls did. Donor immune responses may differ from healthy people's, since all donors had alopecia.

V lost 6 bases, J lost 9 bases, and 18 bases stayed unmatched. The CDR3 has 16 amino acids. Germline values: CDR1 ENHRY, CDR2 SYGVKD. Regarding time point: pre-sensitization, week 0. Treatment denoted: therapeutic diphenylcyclopropenone sensitization with weekly scalp DPC. The sequencing here drew on whole blood, taken in connection with sensitization to the hapten diphenylcyclopropenone (DPC). This chain uses TRBV10-3 with TRBJ2-7, with 9 bases aligning to TRBD2. This receptor was taken from a woman between 18 and 30 years old with alopecia areata. Some clones in this sample may be carry-over from other donors' samples. The CDR3 coding sequence is TGTGCCATCAGCACGACCGAAGCGGGGGGTTTCCCTTGGCAGTACTTC. Translating it yields CAISTTEAGGFPWQYF.